One sample yielded the 13 T cell receptor beta chains listed below, sequenced in a study of blood T cell repertoires in COVID-19. The data were produced by immunoSEQ multiplex PCR, yet TCRdb's version contains in-frame clones alone and is incomplete. The sample carries under 200,000 clones, about 82% recorded once. Sequenced sample: PBMCs or T cells enriched from blood (not recorded which). These receptors were obtained from a man aged 40-55 years with acute COVID-19.

The rearrangement joins TRBV4-2 to TRBJ2-5, with unresolved D. The germline CDR1 and CDR2 sequences are LGHNA and YNFKEQ. The CDR3 extends over 16 amino acids. Trimming took 0 bases from V and 2 from J, leaving 13 bases between them. As DNA, the CDR3 is TGTGCCAGCAGCCAAGAGCAGCGTACCTATCAAGAGACCCAGTACTTC. Amino acids: CASSQEQRTYQETQYF.

The chain uses TRBV27 and TRBJ1-1; 8 bases align to TRBD1. Germline CDR1 reads MNHEY; CDR2 reads SMNVEV (reference sequence). The J segment lost 3 bases and the V segment lost 5 bases, leaving 8 bases of the junction unmatched. This CDR3 spans 15 amino acids. This CDR3 is CASSPYRGVDTEAFF. The CDR3 DNA is TGTGCCAGCAGTCCGTACAGGGGGGTGGACACTGAAGCTTTCTTT.

The genes are TRBV6-1 and TRBJ1-6; perhaps TRBD1 as D (5 bases). CDR1 is MNHNS, CDR2 SASEGT, per germline. CDR3 length: 14 residues. The ends were cut back, 0 bases at V and 10 bases at J, with 10 bases in the middle. CDR3 residues: CASSEARGTSPLHF. The CDR3 DNA follows: TGTGCCAGCAGTGAAGCGCGGGGGACCTCACCCCTCCACTTT.

This sequence joins TRBV19 and TRBJ2-1; 8 positions agree with TRBD2. CDR3 length: 15 amino acids. V was clipped by 1 base and J by 8 bases; unmatched bases: 7. Germline V lookup: CDR1 LNHDA, CDR2 SQIVND (reference sequence). The CDR3, as DNA: TGTGCCAGTAGTATAGGCCAGACGGGAGGGGATGAGCAGTTCTTC. Residues: CASSIGQTGGDEQFF. The full variable domain, rest sourced from reference TRBV19 and TRBJ2-1, is DGGITQSPKYLFRKEGQNVTLSCEQNLNHDAMYWYRQDPGQGLRLIYYSQIVNDFQKGDIAEGYSVSREKKESFPLTVTSAQKNPTAFYLCASSIGQTGGDEQFFGPGTRLTVL.

The chain carries TRBV2 and TRBJ1-6; tentative D call: TRBD1 (5 bases). V was cut by 3 bases and J by 6 bases, with 12 bases left in between. Germline CDR1 SNHLY, CDR2 FYNNEI. CDR3 length: 15 residues. The CDR3: CASSDAGTLNSPLHF. The DNA for the CDR3 is TGTGCCAGCAGTGATGCGGGGACGCTTAATTCACCCCTCCACTTT.

A single count supports this clone. The chain joins TRBV19 to TRBJ1-1; 11 bases map to TRBD1. V lost 3 bases and J lost 4; bases outside the gene matches: 1. CDR1 LNHDA and CDR2 SQIVND come from the germline V gene (reference sequence). The CDR3 covers 14 residues. CDR3 protein: CASSIGTGGTEAFF. The CDR3 DNA is TGTGCCAGTAGTATTGGGACAGGGGGCACTGAAGCTTTCTTT.

The chain links TRBV9 to TRBJ2-1; TRBD2 might be the D (6 bases). CDR1 SGDLS and CDR2 YYNGEE come from the germline V gene. There are 14 residues in the CDR3. The CDR3 region has the DNA TGTGCGGTCAGCTATGGGGTCTCGGGGGATGAGCAGTTCTTC. Protein: CAVSYGVSGDEQFF.

V is TRBV19 and J is TRBJ1-5; no firm D call. The CDR3 is 15 amino acids. The V gene lost 4 bases and the J gene lost 6 bases, with 16 bases spanning the gap. Germline loops: CDR1 LNHDA, CDR2 SQIVND (reference sequence). CDR3 coding DNA: TGTGCCAGTAGTAGAATCGCGGGTGATAGTCAGCCCCAGCATTTT. Amino acid sequence: CASSRIAGDSQPQHF.

The chain has TRBV6-5 and TRBJ2-3; unclear D gene. Germline V gives CDR1 MNHEY, CDR2 SVGAGI. The CDR3 is made up of 13 amino acids. The V end was cut by 3 bases, the J end by 4 bases, with 8 bases between. CDR3 loop: CASSYLVSDTQYF. In DNA, the CDR3 is TGTGCCAGCAGTTATTTAGTTTCAGATACGCAGTATTTT.

The chain recombines TRBV7-9 with TRBJ2-1, with 13 bases identical to TRBD2. This CDR3 has 15 amino acids. CDR1 and CDR2 from the germline V gene are SEHNR and FQNEAQ (reference sequence). The junction had 8 bases not matched to a gene; V was cut back by 6 bases and J by 9 bases. The CDR3 reads CASRNGLAGDGEQFF. In DNA, the CDR3 is TGTGCCAGCAGGAATGGACTAGCGGGAGACGGTGAGCAGTTCTTC.

The gene calls are TRBV7-8 and TRBJ2-3, with a possible D match to TRBD1 (8 bases). The CDR3 has 18 residues. The germline V gene has CDR1 SGHVS and CDR2 FQNEAQ. With 5 bases removed from V and 6 bases from J, the gap between germline ends came to 27 bases. CDR3 protein: CASSLALDRGGYSDTQYF. CDR3 nucleotides: TGTGCCAGCAGCCTGGCCCTAGACAGGGGAGGGTACAGCGATACGCAGTATTTT.

V is TRBV9 and J is TRBJ1-2; TRBD1 aligns across 7 bases. This CDR3 has 13 residues. The V segment lost 5 bases and the J segment 6 bases; nucleotides outside the gene matches: 7. CDR1 and CDR2 (germline): SGDLS, YYNGEE. The CDR3 sequence: CASSAGTANGYTF. CDR3 sequence (DNA): TGTGCCAGCAGTGCCGGGACAGCCAATGGCTACACCTTC.

As DNA, the CDR3 is TGTGCCAGCAGCCACGGAGTCGGGGAGCTGTTTTTT. Translation: CASSHGVGELFF. The genes are TRBV11-2 and TRBJ2-2; D gene unclear. Per the germline V gene, CDR1 is SGHAT and CDR2 is FQNNGV. The CDR3 is 12 amino acids. V was pared by 5 bases and J by 7 bases, with 8 bases between.